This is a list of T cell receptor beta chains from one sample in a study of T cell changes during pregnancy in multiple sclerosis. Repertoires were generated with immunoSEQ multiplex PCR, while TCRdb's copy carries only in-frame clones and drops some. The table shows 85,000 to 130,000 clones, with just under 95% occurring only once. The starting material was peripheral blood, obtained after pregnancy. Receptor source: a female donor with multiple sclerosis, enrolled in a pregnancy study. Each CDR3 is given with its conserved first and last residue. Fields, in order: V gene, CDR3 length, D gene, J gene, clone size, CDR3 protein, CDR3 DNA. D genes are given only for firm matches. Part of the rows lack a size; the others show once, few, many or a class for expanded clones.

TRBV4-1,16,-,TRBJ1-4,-,CASSQDIVLTNEKLFF,TGCGCCAGCAGCCAAGATATCGTACTCACTAATGAAAAACTGTTTTTT
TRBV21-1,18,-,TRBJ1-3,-,CASSCDVHRVPSGNTIYF,TGTGCCAGCAGCTGCGACGTCCACAGGGTACCCTCTGGAAACACCATATATTTT
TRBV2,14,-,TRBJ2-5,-,CASSVGGGQETQYF,TGTGCCAGCAGTGTAGGGGGGGGGCAAGAGACCCAGTACTTC
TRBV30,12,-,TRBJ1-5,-,CAWDSPNQPQHF,TGTGCCTGGGACAGCCCCAATCAGCCCCAGCATTTT
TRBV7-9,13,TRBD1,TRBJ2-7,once,CASRLGQHYEQYF,TGTGCCAGCAGACTGGGACAGCATTACGAGCAGTACTTC
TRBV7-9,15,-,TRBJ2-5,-,CASSPEGGPQETQYF,TGTGCCAGCAGCCCCGAGGGGGGGCCACAAGAGACCCAGTACTTC
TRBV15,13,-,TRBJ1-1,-,CATSRDRNTEAFF,TGTGCCACCAGCAGAGATCGGAACACTGAAGCTTTCTTT
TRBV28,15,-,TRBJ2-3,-,CASSFLGPSTDTQYF,TGTGCCAGCAGTTTTCTCGGTCCTAGCACAGATACGCAGTATTTT
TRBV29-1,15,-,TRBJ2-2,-,CSVVPFAGYTGELFF,TGCAGCGTTGTTCCCTTTGCAGGATACACCGGGGAGCTGTTTTTT
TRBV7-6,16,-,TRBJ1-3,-,CASSFGGRDSGNTIYF,TGTGCCAGCAGCTTCGGGGGTAGGGACTCTGGAAACACCATATATTTT
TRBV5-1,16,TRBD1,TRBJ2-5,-,CASSRDRVAAQETQYF,TGCGCCAGCAGCCGGGACAGGGTAGCTGCTCAAGAGACCCAGTACTTC
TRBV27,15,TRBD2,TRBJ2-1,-,CASSVSGNSYNEQFF,TGTGCCAGCAGTGTTAGCGGGAACTCCTACAATGAGCAGTTCTTC
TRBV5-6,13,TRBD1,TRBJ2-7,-,CASSWTGRAQQYF,TGTGCCAGCAGCTGGACAGGGCGAGCGCAGCAGTACTTC
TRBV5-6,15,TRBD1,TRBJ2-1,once,CASSLSGQGYNEQFF,TGTGCCAGCAGCTTGTCGGGACAGGGTTACAATGAGCAGTTCTTC
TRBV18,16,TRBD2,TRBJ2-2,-,CASSPAPSGGTGELFF,TGTGCCAGCTCACCAGCCCCTAGCGGAGGCACCGGGGAGCTGTTTTTT
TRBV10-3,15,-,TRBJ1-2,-,CAIRGDGWGGYGYTF,TGTGCCATCAGGGGGGATGGATGGGGGGGCTATGGCTACACCTTC
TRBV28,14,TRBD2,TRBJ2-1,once,CASEKRGGRNEQFF,TGTGCCAGCGAAAAGAGGGGAGGGAGGAATGAGCAGTTCTTC
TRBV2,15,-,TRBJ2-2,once,CASSKRDTNTGELFF,TGTGCCAGCAGTAAAAGGGACACCAACACCGGGGAGCTGTTTTTT
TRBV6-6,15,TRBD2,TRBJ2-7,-,CASSPTSGAPYEQYF,TGTGCCAGCAGCCCGACTAGCGGGGCCCCCTACGAGCAGTACTTC
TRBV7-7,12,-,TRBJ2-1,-,CASSLDQGEQFF,TGTGCCAGCAGCTTAGATCAGGGTGAGCAGTTCTTC
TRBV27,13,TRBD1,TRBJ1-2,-,CASSFDRGGGYTF,TGTGCCAGCAGTTTTGACAGGGGAGGTGGCTACACCTTC
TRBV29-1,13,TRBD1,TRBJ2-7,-,CSVARTGSGEQYF,TGCAGCGTGGCCAGGACAGGGAGTGGCGAGCAGTACTTC
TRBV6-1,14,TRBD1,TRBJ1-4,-,CASRTQGQGEKLFF,TGTGCCAGCAGGACACAGGGGCAGGGAGAAAAACTGTTTTTT
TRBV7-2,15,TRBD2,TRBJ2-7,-,CASSSRTSGSYEQYF,TGTGCCAGCAGCTCCCGGACTAGCGGCTCCTACGAGCAGTACTTC
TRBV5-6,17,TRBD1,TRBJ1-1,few,CASSLGRTGGKNTEAFF,TGTGCCAGCAGCTTGGGGCGAACAGGGGGAAAGAACACTGAAGCTTTCTTT
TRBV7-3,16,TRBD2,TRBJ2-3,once,CASSSGGNPPTDTQYF,TGTGCCAGCAGCTCCGGGGGGAACCCACCCACAGATACGCAGTATTTT
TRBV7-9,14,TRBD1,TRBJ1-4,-,CASSSGQGSAKLFF,TGTGCCAGCAGCTCGGGACAGGGCTCGGCAAAACTGTTTTTT
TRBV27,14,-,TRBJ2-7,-,CASSSQGGPYEQYF,TGTGCCAGCAGTTCCCAGGGAGGTCCCTACGAGCAGTACTTC
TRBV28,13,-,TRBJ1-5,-,CATSLDSNQPQHF,TGTGCCACCTCCCTAGATAGCAATCAGCCCCAGCATTTT
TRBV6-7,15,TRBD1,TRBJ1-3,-,CASSSRQGWGNTIYF,TGTGCCAGCAGTTCCAGACAGGGCTGGGGAAACACCATATATTTT
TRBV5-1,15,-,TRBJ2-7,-,CASTFALGTPKEQYF,TGCGCCAGCACCTTTGCTCTCGGGACACCCAAGGAGCAGTACTTC
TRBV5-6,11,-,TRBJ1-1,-,CASSFRTEAFF,TGTGCCAGCAGCTTTCGCACTGAAGCTTTCTTT
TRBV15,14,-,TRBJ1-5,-,CATSQLSPNQPQHF,TGTGCCACCAGCCAGTTATCTCCTAATCAGCCCCAGCATTTT
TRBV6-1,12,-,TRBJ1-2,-,CASSEPPRGYTF,TGTGCCAGCAGTGAACCTCCGAGGGGCTACACCTTC
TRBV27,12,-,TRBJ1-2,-,CASSLRGTGYTF,TGTGCCAGCAGTTTACGGGGGACTGGCTACACCTTC
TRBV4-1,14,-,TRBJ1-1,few,CASRLQAGNTEAFF,TGCGCCAGCAGGCTTCAGGCCGGGAACACTGAAGCTTTCTTT
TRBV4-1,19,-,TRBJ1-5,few,CASSHVWRTDKDSNQPQHF,TGCGCCAGCAGCCATGTCTGGCGAACAGATAAGGATAGCAATCAGCCCCAGCATTTT
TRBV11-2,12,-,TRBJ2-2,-,CASSLQTGELFF,TGTGCCAGCAGCTTACAAACCGGGGAGCTGTTTTTT
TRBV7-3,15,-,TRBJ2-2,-,CASSRTTGNTGELFF,TGTGCCAGCAGTAGGACGACAGGGAACACCGGGGAGCTGTTTTTT
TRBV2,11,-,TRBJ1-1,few,CASEGVTEAFF,TGTGCCAGCGAGGGCGTCACTGAAGCTTTCTTT
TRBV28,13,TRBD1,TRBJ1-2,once,CASRGQGAAGYTF,TGTGCCAGCAGGGGACAGGGGGCGGCGGGCTACACCTTC
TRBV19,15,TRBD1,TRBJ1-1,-,CASSIGGDRTTEAFF,TGTGCCAGTAGTATAGGAGGGGACAGGACCACTGAAGCTTTCTTT
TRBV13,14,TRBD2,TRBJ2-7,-,CASSPSGRAYEQYF,TGTGCCAGCAGCCCCAGCGGGAGGGCCTACGAGCAGTACTTC
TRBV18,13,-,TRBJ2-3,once,CASSPPSTDTQYF,TGTGCCAGCTCACCACCGTCTACAGATACGCAGTATTTT
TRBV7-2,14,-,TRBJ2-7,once,CASSWAQGFYEQYF,TGTGCCAGTTCCTGGGCACAGGGCTTCTACGAGCAGTACTTC
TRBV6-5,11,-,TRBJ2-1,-,CASFGVNEQFF,TGTGCCAGCTTCGGTGTCAATGAGCAGTTCTTC
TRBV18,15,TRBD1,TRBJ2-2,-,CASSPRTGASGELFF,TGTGCCAGCTCACCACGAACAGGGGCGTCTGGGGAGCTGTTTTTT
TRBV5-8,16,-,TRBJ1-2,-,CASSIEDSRANYGYTF,TGTGCCAGCAGCATCGAGGACAGCAGGGCTAACTATGGCTACACCTTC
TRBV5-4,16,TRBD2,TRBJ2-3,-,CASSSSGRAITDTQYF,TGTGCCAGCAGCTCAAGCGGGAGGGCCATCACAGATACGCAGTATTTT
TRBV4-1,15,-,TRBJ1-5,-,CASSPSPGNNQPQHF,TGCGCCAGCAGCCCATCTCCAGGGAACAATCAGCCCCAGCATTTT
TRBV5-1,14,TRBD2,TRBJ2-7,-,CASSRRAGGDEQYF,TGCGCCAGCAGCCGCCGAGCGGGAGGAGACGAGCAGTACTTC
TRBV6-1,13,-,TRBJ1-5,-,CASSRDSYQPQHF,TGTGCCAGCAGCCGGGACTCTTATCAGCCCCAGCATTTT
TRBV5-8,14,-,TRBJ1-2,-,CASSLDGFNYGYTF,TGTGCCAGCAGCTTGGACGGTTTTAACTATGGCTACACCTTC
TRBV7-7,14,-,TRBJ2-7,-,CASSRGLTDYEQYF,TGTGCCAGCAGCCGGGGACTCACGGACTACGAGCAGTACTTC
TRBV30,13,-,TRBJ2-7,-,CASSAGQPYEQYF,TGTGCCAGCAGCGCGGGACAGCCCTACGAGCAGTACTTC
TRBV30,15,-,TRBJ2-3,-,CAWSGGGGSTDTQYF,TGTGCCTGGAGTGGAGGAGGAGGAAGCACAGATACGCAGTATTTT
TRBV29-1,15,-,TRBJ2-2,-,CSVSWGRPNTGELFF,TGCAGCGTTTCTTGGGGGCGACCAAACACCGGGGAGCTGTTTTTT
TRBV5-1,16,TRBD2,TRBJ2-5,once,CASSYRLASIQETQYF,TGCGCCAGCAGCTATCGACTAGCTAGTATACAAGAGACCCAGTACTTC
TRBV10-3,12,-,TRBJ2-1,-,CAISESGGKQFF,TGTGCCATCAGTGAGTCCGGGGGAAAGCAGTTCTTC